The clone carrying this T cell receptor beta chain was detected a few times. As yet, its antigen is unknown. Other nucleotide sequences in the sample specify the same CDR3. Expressed TCRB transcripts were sequenced, since all the RNA that had been isolated was reverse transcribed. TCRdb keeps only in-frame clones here, not all; method: immunoSEQ multiplex PCR. The sample lists more than 250,000 clones; roughly 21% were seen once. This record comes from a study of beta chain features in type 1 diabetes. Study-level results: Type 1 diabetes patients had TCRB CDR3s that were shorter (moderately but significantly so) in all four CD4+ subsets.

The CDR3 contains 12 residues. CDR1 MDHEN and CDR2 SYDVKM come from the germline V gene. V lost 3 bases and J 4 bases, leaving 7 bases between the germline ends. The chain couples TRBV28 to TRBJ2-7; TRBD1 might be the D (6 bases). Source material: naive CD4+ T cells from blood. The sequence was obtained from a woman aged 40 to 50 with type 1 diabetes. The CDR3 nucleotides read TGTGCCAGCAGTTTGGACAGTTACGAGCAGTACTTC. This sequence encodes CASSLDSYEQYF.